These T cell receptor beta chains were read from a single sample in a study of blood T cell repertoires in COVID-19. The table came from immunoSEQ multiplex PCR; TCRdb's copy has only in-frame clones and leaves some out. This sample yields 650,000 to 800,000 clones, of which approximately 90% are seen a single time; approximately 0.25% belongs to the top ten. Source material: peripheral blood. These receptors came from a woman aged 18-29 years with acute or convalescent COVID-19. Each CDR3 is given without its conserved first and last residue.

j_gene,v_gene,CDR3aa
TRBJ1-1,TRBV29-1,SVEVTGRPEAF
TRBJ1-2,TRBV19,ASSNTWDRVNGYT
TRBJ2-5,TRBV30,AWSKAGGVKETQY
TRBJ1-5,TRBV7-6,ASSSQGRGNQPQH
TRBJ1-5,TRBV19,ASSPMGGLHQPQH
TRBJ1-1,TRBV7-9,ASSLAGLHVTEAF
TRBJ2-7,TRBV6-5,ASRYVGTYEQY
TRBJ1-5,TRBV4-1,ASSQASGNQPQH
TRBJ1-1,TRBV6-1,ASSDRGTGNTEAF
TRBJ1-4,TRBV25-1,ASSFRTGLNEKLF
TRBJ2-7,TRBV6-5,ASSADRGSSYEQY
TRBJ2-7,TRBV7-2,ASSLDRALGEQY
TRBJ1-5,TRBV19,ASSMVGRMDQPQH
TRBJ1-1,TRBV18,ASTLSPGGTEAF
TRBJ1-3,TRBV5-1,ASSHEPGGVGNTIY
TRBJ1-1,TRBV15,ATSRGQVRGTEAF
TRBJ1-1,TRBV12-5,ASGLGVNTEAF
TRBJ1-2,TRBV14,ASSQDPTGVDGYT
TRBJ1-6,TRBV5-1,ASSLVGDSLNSPLH
TRBJ2-3,TRBV2,ASSHRGGTDTQY
TRBJ1-2,TRBV6-1,ASSDGQGEYYGYT
TRBJ1-1,TRBV28,ASSFGIPNTEAF